The rows below give T cell receptor beta chains drawn from one sample of a study of T cells in Graves' hyperthyroidism and ophthalmopathy. Each CDR3 protein gets one entry after TCRdb re-called the multiplex PCR reads with MiXCR. The table includes 490,000 or so distinct CDR3 sequences, about 45% detected once. The sample was peripheral blood or thyroid tissue (not recorded which). These receptors all come from an adult woman with Graves' disease, either hyperthyroidism or ophthalmopathy (not recorded which). The CDR3 runs from the conserved cysteine through the conserved F or W. D genes are given only for firm matches. Not all rows give a size; the values are once, few, many and, for expanded clones, a class.

clone size: few
D gene: TRBD1
V gene: TRBV9
J gene: TRBJ2-7
CDR3 DNA: TGTGCCAGCAGCGCCGGACAGGGACGCTCCTACGAGCAGTACTTC
CDR3 protein: CASSAGQGRSYEQYF

clone size: NA
D gene: NA
V gene: TRBV24-1
J gene: TRBJ2-7
CDR3 DNA: TGTGCCACCGAGGGTTCGGGGGCCGGTGAGCAGTACTTC
CDR3 protein: CATEGSGAGEQYF

clone size: NA
D gene: NA
V gene: TRBV7-2
J gene: TRBJ1-1
CDR3 DNA: TGTGCCAGCAGTTTAGCAGGGGCCCTAGGCACTGAAGCTTTCTTT
CDR3 protein: CASSLAGALGTEAFF

clone size: few
D gene: TRBD2
V gene: TRBV7-9
J gene: TRBJ2-5
CDR3 DNA: TGTGCCAGCAGCTTAGACCCTAGCGGGAGTCCGGAGACCCAGTACTTC
CDR3 protein: CASSLDPSGSPETQYF

clone size: NA
D gene: NA
V gene: TRBV10-3
J gene: TRBJ1-2
CDR3 DNA: TGTGCCATCAGTATAGACAGGAGCTATGGCTACACCTTC
CDR3 protein: CAISIDRSYGYTF

clone size: few
D gene: NA
V gene: TRBV9
J gene: TRBJ2-2
CDR3 DNA: TGTGCCAGCAGCGTAATCGCCGGGGAGCTGTTTTTT
CDR3 protein: CASSVIAGELFF

clone size: NA
D gene: NA
V gene: TRBV29-1
J gene: TRBJ1-1
CDR3 DNA: TGCAGCGTGGAAGGGGGAGGGAGGAACACTGAAGCTTTCTTT
CDR3 protein: CSVEGGGRNTEAFF

clone size: NA
D gene: NA
V gene: TRBV5-6
J gene: TRBJ1-5
CDR3 DNA: TGTGCCAGCAGCTTGTACGGCCCCCGGGATCAGCCCCAGCATTTT
CDR3 protein: CASSLYGPRDQPQHF

clone size: NA
D gene: TRBD1
V gene: TRBV6-5
J gene: TRBJ2-7
CDR3 DNA: TGTGCCATCAGTTACGGGACAGGGAGCTCCTACGAGCAGTACTTC
CDR3 protein: CAISYGTGSSYEQYF

clone size: few
D gene: TRBD1
V gene: TRBV28
J gene: TRBJ1-5
CDR3 DNA: TGTGCCAGCAAGGGACAGCTCAATCAGCCCCAGCATTTT
CDR3 protein: CASKGQLNQPQHF

clone size: many
D gene: NA
V gene: TRBV7-8
J gene: TRBJ1-1
CDR3 DNA: TGTGCCAGCAGCCCCCTGACACCCAGGACCACTGAAGCTTTCTTT
CDR3 protein: CASSPLTPRTTEAFF

clone size: many
D gene: NA
V gene: TRBV20-1
J gene: TRBJ2-5
CDR3 DNA: TGCAGTGCTCCCTTGACAGCAGACCAAGAGACCCAGTACTTC
CDR3 protein: CSAPLTADQETQYF

clone size: many
D gene: TRBD2
V gene: TRBV10-3
J gene: TRBJ2-5
CDR3 DNA: TGTGCCATCAGTGTTAGCGGGACGGAGACCCAGTACTTC
CDR3 protein: CAISVSGTETQYF

clone size: once
D gene: NA
V gene: TRBV5-1
J gene: TRBJ1-2
CDR3 DNA: TGCGCCAGCAGCTTGGTCCAGGGAGTGAGGGGCTACACCTTC
CDR3 protein: CASSLVQGVRGYTF

clone size: few
D gene: NA
V gene: TRBV4-1
J gene: TRBJ1-4
CDR3 DNA: TGCGCCAGCAGCCAAGAAGCAGGGCCGGTTAATGAAAAACTGTTTTTT
CDR3 protein: CASSQEAGPVNEKLFF

clone size: many
D gene: NA
V gene: TRBV9
J gene: TRBJ2-2
CDR3 DNA: TGTGCCAGCAGCCCTCTTGATACCGCGAACACCGGGGAGCTGTTTTTT
CDR3 protein: CASSPLDTANTGELFF

clone size: NA
D gene: TRBD1
V gene: TRBV7-2
J gene: TRBJ1-2
CDR3 DNA: TGTGCCAGCAGCAAGACAGGGGCAGGTGGCTACACCTTC
CDR3 protein: CASSKTGAGGYTF

clone size: once
D gene: NA
V gene: TRBV29-1
J gene: TRBJ2-5
CDR3 DNA: TGCAGCGTTGCTCAGGTCAGGGAGACCCAGTACTTC
CDR3 protein: CSVAQVRETQYF

clone size: few
D gene: NA
V gene: TRBV7-8
J gene: TRBJ1-1
CDR3 DNA: TGTGCCAGCAGCTCGGTTGCGAATAGCGTGGCTTTCTTT
CDR3 protein: CASSSVANSVAFF

clone size: NA
D gene: TRBD2
V gene: TRBV5-5
J gene: TRBJ2-7
CDR3 DNA: TGTGCCAGCAGCTTGGGTAGCGGGGGGGAGCAGTACTTC
CDR3 protein: CASSLGSGGEQYF

clone size: many
D gene: NA
V gene: TRBV28
J gene: TRBJ2-7
CDR3 DNA: TGTGCCAGCAGTTTAACAGGATTGGCCTACGAGCAGTACTTC
CDR3 protein: CASSLTGLAYEQYF

clone size: NA
D gene: NA
V gene: TRBV27
J gene: TRBJ1-2
CDR3 DNA: TGTGCCAGCAGTCCCCGGGGAGGGCCACTCTATGGCTACACCTTC
CDR3 protein: CASSPRGGPLYGYTF

clone size: NA
D gene: NA
V gene: TRBV2
J gene: TRBJ1-2
CDR3 DNA: TGTGCCAGCAGTAACGCCCTCCTTACAGGTCTCTATGGCTACACCTTC
CDR3 protein: CASSNALLTGLYGYTF

clone size: NA
D gene: TRBD2
V gene: TRBV7-3
J gene: TRBJ2-1
CDR3 DNA: TGTGCCAGCAGGTCGGGACTAGCCTACAATGAGCAGTTCTTC
CDR3 protein: CASRSGLAYNEQFF

clone size: NA
D gene: NA
V gene: TRBV19
J gene: TRBJ2-7
CDR3 DNA: TGTGCCAGTAGTCCCCGGGACCCCTACTCCTACGAGCAGTACTTC
CDR3 protein: CASSPRDPYSYEQYF

clone size: NA
D gene: NA
V gene: TRBV5-1
J gene: TRBJ1-3
CDR3 DNA: TGCGCCAGCAGCTCGGGGACGGGAAAGAGCTCTGGAAACACCATATATTTT
CDR3 protein: CASSSGTGKSSGNTIYF

clone size: many
D gene: NA
V gene: TRBV7-2
J gene: TRBJ2-7
CDR3 DNA: TGTGCCAGCAGCTTTTACTACGAGCAGTACTTC
CDR3 protein: CASSFYYEQYF

clone size: NA
D gene: NA
V gene: TRBV7-9
J gene: TRBJ2-7
CDR3 DNA: TGTGCCAGCAGTTTAGGGAACCCGGGGCCCCACGAGCAGTACTTC
CDR3 protein: CASSLGNPGPHEQYF

clone size: many
D gene: NA
V gene: TRBV29-1
J gene: TRBJ1-4
CDR3 DNA: TGCAGCGTTGGGCGGGGAGGGAGTGAAAAACTGTTTTTT
CDR3 protein: CSVGRGGSEKLFF

clone size: many
D gene: TRBD2
V gene: TRBV7-3
J gene: TRBJ2-5
CDR3 DNA: TGTGCCAGCAGCTTAATGGGGCGGGGGGTCGGCGAGACCCAGTACTTC
CDR3 protein: CASSLMGRGVGETQYF

clone size: many
D gene: NA
V gene: TRBV5-1
J gene: TRBJ2-7
CDR3 DNA: TGCGCCAGCAGCGTTGCATTTGGAGACAAGCCCTACGAGCAGTACTTC
CDR3 protein: CASSVAFGDKPYEQYF

clone size: many
D gene: NA
V gene: TRBV2
J gene: TRBJ1-5
CDR3 DNA: TGTGCCAGCAGTGCCATTAATCAGCCCCAGCATTTT
CDR3 protein: CASSAINQPQHF

clone size: NA
D gene: NA
V gene: TRBV20-1
J gene: TRBJ1-2
CDR3 DNA: TGCAGTGCTAGAGCCCCTGGGGACACTTCCGGGGACGATGGCTACACCTTC
CDR3 protein: CSARAPGDTSGDDGYTF

clone size: NA
D gene: NA
V gene: TRBV20-1
J gene: TRBJ2-2
CDR3 DNA: TGCAGTGCTAGTACTGCTAGCACCGGGGAGCTGTTTTTT
CDR3 protein: CSASTASTGELFF

clone size: NA
D gene: NA
V gene: TRBV19
J gene: TRBJ1-5
CDR3 DNA: TGCGCCAGCGGGCAGCGGGCCTATAGCAATCAGCCCCAGCATTTT
CDR3 protein: CASGQRAYSNQPQHF

clone size: NA
D gene: TRBD1
V gene: TRBV25-1
J gene: TRBJ1-6
CDR3 DNA: TGTGCCAACAGTGAGCTTGGGACAGGGGGCAGTTCACCCCTCCACTTT
CDR3 protein: CANSELGTGGSSPLHF

clone size: NA
D gene: NA
V gene: TRBV5-1
J gene: TRBJ1-2
CDR3 DNA: TGCGCCAGCAGCTTGATGGGGCCCACAGATGGCTACACCTTC
CDR3 protein: CASSLMGPTDGYTF

clone size: NA
D gene: NA
V gene: TRBV10-3
J gene: TRBJ2-7
CDR3 DNA: TGTGCCACCCACTCGGGAGTCTCCTACGAGCAGTACTTC
CDR3 protein: CATHSGVSYEQYF